The 12 T cell receptor beta chains below all came from one sample that was sequenced in a study of a mutant IDH1 vaccine in newly diagnosed glioma. Measured with immunoSEQ multiplex PCR; TCRdb has only the in-frame clones, and not every one. The data show around 58,000 clones, approximately 81% seen once. For these TCRs, the target antigens are not known. Time point specified: week 5, during vaccination. The vaccine gave 300 ug of a 20-mer mutant IDH1 peptide subcutaneously per dose. Sequences were derived from PBMCs, sampled from a glioma patient whose treatment included an IDH1 peptide vaccine. The receptors shown here come from a man aged 30-40 years with glioma.

The table lists this clone with a count of one. This sequence joins TRBV5-1 and TRBJ1-2; 9 bases map to TRBD1. Germline V gene data show CDR1 as SGHRS and CDR2 as YFSETQ. The CDR3 extends over 14 amino acids. V gave up 8 bases and J gave up 2 bases; unmatched junction bases: 7. CDR3 loop: CASRPGTGNYGYTF. The DNA for the CDR3 is TGCGCCAGTAGACCCGGGACAGGGAACTATGGCTACACCTTC.

J is TRBJ2-7 and V is TRBV5-1; TRBD2 might be the D (5 bases). V was trimmed by 0 bases and J by 5 bases, leaving 9 bases between them. The CDR3 length is 13 residues. The germline gives CDR1 SGHRS, CDR2 YFSETQ. The CDR3 here is CASSLAPSNEQYF. DNA for the CDR3: TGCGCCAGCAGCTTGGCCCCTAGCAACGAGCAGTACTTC.

The V and J genes are TRBV27 and TRBJ2-5; no clear D. There are 14 residues in the CDR3. V lost 9 bases and J 4 bases, leaving 18 bases between the germline ends. Germline V gene lookup returns CDR1 MNHEY and CDR2 SMNVEV (reference sequence). In nucleotides, the CDR3 is TGTGCCAGTACTTCTCTCGGTTTCGGAGAGACCCAGTACTTC. This encodes CASTSLGFGETQYF.

V is TRBV6-5 and J is TRBJ2-7; D gene unclear. The CDR3 has 12 residues. The V gene lost 2 bases and the J gene lost 6 bases, with 8 bases spanning the gap. Germline CDR1 is MNHEY and CDR2 is SVGAGI. CDR3 nucleotide sequence: TGTGCCAGCAGTTACCCCCCGGGCGAGCAGTACTTC. Protein product: CASSYPPGEQYF.

This clone was observed once. The chain combines TRBV4-1 with TRBJ2-7, with 8 bases identical to TRBD2. The CDR3 is 15 residues long. V shed 1 base and J 3 bases; nucleotides not matched to a gene: 5. CDR1 is MGHRA, CDR2 YSYEKL, per germline. DNA for the CDR3: TGCGCCAGCAGCCAAGCGGGGCTAGCGGGCTACGAGCAGTACTTC. Amino acid sequence: CASSQAGLAGYEQYF.

The CDR3 DNA follows: TGTGCCAGCAGCTTTATGTCCAATGAGCAGTTCTTC. Its protein product is CASSFMSNEQFF. This chain links TRBV5-4 with TRBJ2-1, with unresolved D. Trimming took off 2 bases at V and 6 bases at J, with 6 bases between the two ends. The CDR3 covers 12 residues. CDR1 is SGHNT, CDR2 YYREEE, per germline (reference sequence).

The chain has TRBV7-9 and TRBJ2-7; no reliable D call. Germline CDR1 and CDR2: SEHNR and FQNEAQ (reference sequence). Trimming cost V 5 bases and J 7 bases, with 0 bases left between them. This CDR3 spans 8 amino acids. The CDR3 is CASSEQYF. Written as DNA, the CDR3 is TGTGCCAGCAGCGAGCAGTACTTC.

The chain couples TRBV6-5 to TRBJ2-2, with no clear D. V lost 2 bases to trimming and J lost 4 bases, with 5 bases between them. This CDR3 spans 13 amino acids. The germline V gene encodes CDR1 MNHEY and CDR2 SVGAGI. This CDR3 reads CASSYTVTGELFF. DNA of the CDR3: TGTGCCAGCAGTTACACAGTCACCGGGGAGCTGTTTTTT.

The chain combines TRBV19 with TRBJ1-5, with a possible D match to TRBD1 (5 bases). Trimming pared 3 bases from V and 1 base from J, leaving 10 bases between. CDR3 length equals 15 residues. Germline CDR1 LNHDA, CDR2 SQIVND (reference sequence). CDR3 bases: TGTGCCAGTAGTATTCAGGGAAGAAGCAATCAGCCCCAGCATTTT. This encodes CASSIQGRSNQPQHF.

This chain connects TRBV5-1 to TRBJ2-1; D might be TRBD1 (6 bases). V was clipped by 0 bases and J by 6 bases, with 16 bases between them. Germline CDR1 SGHRS, CDR2 YFSETQ. This CDR3 is built from 16 residues. CDR3 DNA sequence: TGCGCCAGCAGCTTGGGGGACATGTTGTCTACCAATGAGCAGTTCTTC. Its protein is CASSLGDMLSTNEQFF.

The chain joins TRBV2 to TRBJ2-3, with TRBD2 matching 10 bases. Per germline, CDR1 SNHLY and CDR2 FYNNEI. The ends lost 5 bases at V and 4 bases at J; junction bases unmatched: 6. CDR3 length: 15 amino acids. CDR3 DNA: TGTGCCAGCAGTAGCGGGGGGGCTCGTGCAGATACGCAGTATTTT. It is translated as CASSSGGARADTQYF.

The chain has TRBV18 and TRBJ2-5; D uncertain. Between the trimmed V and J ends, which lost 3 bases and 1 base, there was a span of 6 bases. This CDR3 comprises 13 residues. CDR1 and CDR2 (germline): KGHSH, LQKENI. The CDR3: CASSPSIQETQYF. Written as DNA, the CDR3 is TGTGCCAGCTCACCCTCGATCCAAGAGACCCAGTACTTC.